What follows describes a single TCR beta chain. Antigen specificity is unknown. The treatment here: oral pan-JAK inhibitor, 5-10 mg twice daily. Obtained from alopecia areata patients were lesional scalp punch biopsies along with peripheral blood. cDNA serving as the sequencing template came from extracted, reverse transcribed RNA. This table comes from immunoSEQ multiplex PCR, and its TCRdb copy is limited to in-frame clones, with some not included. The table includes 190,000 or so clones, approximately 60% detected once. The source of the sample is a study of CD8+ T cells in alopecia areata. Study background: Severity in treated patients was scored by percentage of scalp area affected. Study outcomes and limitations: Tofacitinib significantly reduced both scalp clonality and expanded CD8+ clones among the top 100. Many expanded lesional clones remained in scalp and blood on tofacitinib.

This CDR3 has 11 residues. With 6 bases removed from V and 0 bases from J, the gap between germline ends came to 3 bases. Germline CDR1 and CDR2: MNHEY and SMNVEV (reference sequence). The sequence came from a human donor with alopecia areata. This specimen consisted of CD4+ T cells sorted from blood, obtained at week 4, from a patient treated with tofacitinib. The genes are TRBV27 and TRBJ2-7; D ambiguous. CDR3 sequence: CASSPSYEQYF. The CDR3 DNA follows: TGTGCCAGCAGCCCCTCCTACGAGCAGTACTTC.